Listed below are T cell receptor beta chains from one sample, sequenced in a study of technical replicates of blood from four donors. The method was immunoSEQ multiplex PCR; TCRdb's version includes in-frame clones alone and lacks a portion of them. The sample consists of fewer than 85,000 clones, approximately 94% of them appearing once. The sequencing sample was made of T cells isolated from PBMCs. Source of these receptors: a human donor in good health. The CDR3 runs from the conserved cysteine through the conserved F or W. A D gene is named only where the DNA matches it firmly. Where a row states a size, it is once, few, many or the class of an expanded clone; other rows omit it.

D gene	V gene	clone size	J gene	CDR3 protein	CDR3 DNA
TRBD1	TRBV27	.	TRBJ1-6	CASTRDRDLHNSPLHF	TGTGCCAGCACCCGAGACAGGGATCTCCATAATTCACCCCTCCACTTT
.	TRBV15	.	TRBJ2-5	CATSRDSETQYF	TGTGCCACCAGCAGAGATTCGGAGACCCAGTACTTC
TRBD1	TRBV2	.	TRBJ1-5	CASNFRGGNQPQHF	TGTGCCAGCAATTTCAGGGGGGGCAATCAGCCCCAGCATTTT
.	TRBV5-1	.	TRBJ1-2	CASSEQASYTF	TGCGCCAGCAGCGAGCAGGCGAGCTACACCTTC
.	TRBV21-1	.	TRBJ1-2	CASSKRAGNYGYTF	TGTGCCAGCAGCAAAAGGGCGGGGAACTATGGCTACACCTTC
.	TRBV27	.	TRBJ1-5	CASSSRQGNQPQHF	TGTGCCAGCAGTTCCCGACAGGGCAATCAGCCCCAGCATTTT
.	TRBV10-3	.	TRBJ2-5	CAIRPGGGETQYF	TGTGCCATCAGACCAGGAGGTGGAGAGACCCAGTACTTC
.	TRBV11-2	.	TRBJ1-4	CASSLDQREKLFF	TGTGCCAGCAGCTTAGATCAGCGTGAAAAACTGTTTTTT
TRBD1	TRBV19	.	TRBJ1-2	CASRGTGIYGYTF	TGTGCCAGTCGTGGGACAGGCATTTATGGCTACACCTTC
.	TRBV11-3	.	TRBJ2-7	CASSLRPGIPYEQYF	TGTGCCAGCAGCTTACGGCCAGGGATACCCTACGAGCAGTACTTC
TRBD1	TRBV7-3	.	TRBJ2-1	CASSGLMRQGSYNEQFF	TGTGCCAGCAGCGGCTTAATGCGACAGGGTTCCTACAATGAGCAGTTCTTC
TRBD1	TRBV7-8	.	TRBJ2-1	CATNRGSYNEQFF	TGTGCCACTAACAGGGGCTCCTACAATGAGCAGTTCTTC
.	TRBV27	.	TRBJ1-5	CASSLFHSLNQPQHF	TGTGCCAGCAGTTTATTTCACAGTCTCAATCAGCCCCAGCATTTT
.	TRBV28	.	TRBJ2-3	CASSLWTGEQDTQYF	TGTGCCAGCAGTTTATGGACAGGAGAGCAGGATACGCAGTATTTT
TRBD2	TRBV4-2	.	TRBJ2-1	CASRLAGGRNEQFF	TGTGCCAGCCGATTAGCGGGAGGGCGGAATGAGCAGTTCTTC
TRBD1	TRBV19	.	TRBJ2-6	CASSTTGTSGANVLTF	TGTGCCAGTAGTACGACAGGGACCTCTGGGGCCAACGTCCTGACTTTC
.	TRBV6-5	.	TRBJ2-5	CASSASKAETQYF	TGTGCCAGCAGTGCTTCAAAAGCGGAGACCCAGTACTTC
.	TRBV30	few	TRBJ1-1	CAWSIQGFGAEAFF	TGTGCCTGGAGTATCCAGGGTTTTGGGGCTGAAGCTTTCTTT
TRBD1	TRBV18	.	TRBJ2-6	CASSPFDRGYGANVLTF	TGTGCCAGCTCACCATTTGACAGGGGCTATGGGGCCAACGTCCTGACTTTC
TRBD1	TRBV27	.	TRBJ2-5	CASSKLPGQGRETQYF	TGTGCCAGCAGCAAGTTACCGGGACAGGGGCGAGAGACCCAGTACTTC
.	TRBV19	.	TRBJ2-7	CASSPRGRSSYEQYF	TGTGCCAGTAGTCCCCGAGGCCGAAGCTCCTACGAGCAGTACTTC
TRBD1	TRBV4-1	.	TRBJ1-3	CASTPGTGGFIFSGNTIYF	TGCGCCAGCACACCCGGGACAGGGGGCTTTATTTTCTCTGGAAACACCATATATTTT
.	TRBV11-2	.	TRBJ2-7	CASSPKDSLTYEQYF	TGTGCCAGCAGCCCAAAGGACAGCCTAACCTACGAGCAGTACTTC
.	TRBV6-1	.	TRBJ2-5	CASTGETQYF	TGTGCCAGCACAGGGGAGACCCAGTACTTC
.	TRBV27	.	TRBJ1-1	CASSHLPGENTEAFF	TGTGCCAGCAGTCATCTCCCAGGGGAGAACACTGAAGCTTTCTTT
TRBD2	TRBV6-5	.	TRBJ2-7	CASTSRGYEQYF	TGTGCCAGCACTTCGCGGGGGTACGAGCAGTACTTC
.	TRBV18	.	TRBJ1-4	CASSPQKAGEKLFF	TGTGCCAGCTCACCACAGAAGGCGGGTGAAAAACTGTTTTTT
TRBD2	TRBV7-9	.	TRBJ2-1	CASSLPPGLAHLHEQFF	TGTGCCAGCAGCTTACCCCCGGGACTAGCTCATCTCCACGAGCAGTTCTTC
TRBD2	TRBV19	.	TRBJ2-7	CASSIVLGLGSYEQYF	TGTGCCAGTAGTATAGTTTTAGGACTAGGGTCCTACGAGCAGTACTTC
.	TRBV27	.	TRBJ2-6	CASRWGPGANVLTF	TGTGCCAGCAGATGGGGGCCTGGGGCCAACGTCCTGACTTTC
TRBD2	TRBV2	few	TRBJ2-1	CASSEGTRLYYNEQFF	TGTGCCAGCAGTGAGGGGACTAGATTGTACTACAATGAGCAGTTCTTC
.	TRBV10-3	.	TRBJ2-3	CAINREGYTDTQYF	TGTGCCATCAACCGTGAGGGATACACAGATACGCAGTATTTT
TRBD2	TRBV6-5	.	TRBJ2-7	CASRIAGGRMYEQYF	TGTGCCAGCAGAATAGCGGGGGGCCGGATGTACGAGCAGTACTTC
.	TRBV7-9	.	TRBJ1-4	CASSLALTGGFEKLFF	TGTGCCAGCAGCTTGGCTTTGACAGGAGGTTTTGAAAAACTGTTTTTT
.	TRBV27	.	TRBJ1-5	CASALQGIYQPQHF	TGTGCCAGCGCCCTACAGGGAATCTATCAGCCCCAGCATTTT
TRBD1	TRBV28	.	TRBJ1-5	CASSLFSRGQGPQHF	TGTGCCAGCAGTTTATTTAGCAGGGGGCAGGGGCCCCAGCATTTT
TRBD2	TRBV5-1	.	TRBJ2-1	CASSLGLAGDERQFF	TGCGCCAGCAGCTTGGGACTAGCGGGAGACGAGAGGCAGTTCTTC
.	TRBV7-2	.	TRBJ2-5	CASSSQTTRFETQYF	TGTGCCAGCAGCTCACAAACTACTAGGTTTGAGACCCAGTACTTC
TRBD1	TRBV11-2	.	TRBJ2-2	CASSSRGGTGGTGELFF	TGTGCCAGCAGCTCAAGGGGGGGGACAGGGGGCACCGGGGAGCTGTTTTTT
TRBD1	TRBV5-4	once	TRBJ1-2	CATKEQGQGPHGYTF	TGTGCCACCAAAGAACAAGGACAGGGCCCCCATGGCTACACCTTC
.	TRBV5-1	.	TRBJ1-5	CASSLGPIGGGQPQHF	TGCGCCAGCAGCTTGGGCCCCATCGGTGGTGGTCAGCCCCAGCATTTT
.	TRBV2	.	TRBJ1-5	CASSDRANQPQHF	TGTGCCAGCAGTGACAGGGCCAATCAGCCCCAGCATTTT
TRBD1	TRBV19	once	TRBJ2-1	CASRARDRVRDEQFF	TGTGCCAGTAGAGCCCGGGACAGGGTTCGGGATGAGCAGTTCTTC